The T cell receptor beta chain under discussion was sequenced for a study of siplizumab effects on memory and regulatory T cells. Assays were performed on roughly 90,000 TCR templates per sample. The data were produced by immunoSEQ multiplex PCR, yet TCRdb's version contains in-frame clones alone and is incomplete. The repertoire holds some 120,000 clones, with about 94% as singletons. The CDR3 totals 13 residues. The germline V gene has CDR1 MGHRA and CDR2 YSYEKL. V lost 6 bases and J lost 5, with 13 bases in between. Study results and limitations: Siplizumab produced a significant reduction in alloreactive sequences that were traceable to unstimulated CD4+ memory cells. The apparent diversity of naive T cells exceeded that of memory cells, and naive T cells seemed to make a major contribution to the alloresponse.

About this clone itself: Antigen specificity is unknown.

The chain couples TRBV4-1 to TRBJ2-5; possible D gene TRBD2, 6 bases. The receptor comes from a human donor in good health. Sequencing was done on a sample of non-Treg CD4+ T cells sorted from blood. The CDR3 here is CASSRGGVETQYF. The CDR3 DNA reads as TGCGCCAGCAGTCGAGGAGGGGTGGAGACCCAGTACTTC.